A selection of T cell receptor beta chains follows, all from one sample in a study of blood T cells in healthy people across ages. One entry per CDR3 protein, called by TCRdb with MiXCR from the 5' RACE reads. Among about 1.6 million distinct CDR3 sequences, roughly 32% were seen once, and the ten largest hold about 10%. Sequencing used blood. The receptors shown here come from a woman aged 30 to 39 in good health. Each CDR3 is given without its conserved first and last residue.

J	length	V	CDR3
TRBJ2-7	11	TRBV7-8	ASSLARVHEQY
TRBJ1-5	13	TRBV15	ATSRDPGGGQPQH
TRBJ2-7	13	TRBV9	ASSLWTGGLDEQY
TRBJ2-7	13	TRBV3-1	ASSPAGISSYEQY
TRBJ1-1	13	TRBV27	ASSLFGGPDTEAF
TRBJ2-7	10	TRBV4-1	ASSQQKGEQY
TRBJ1-6	15	TRBV7-3	ASSLTPGRGARSPLH
TRBJ2-5	12	TRBV20-1	SASETGGQETQY
TRBJ2-3	14	TRBV3-1	ASSQDQHILRDTQY
TRBJ2-7	12	TRBV5-1	ASSWAGTDYEQY
TRBJ2-3	14	TRBV12-3/TRBV12-4	ASSDPLAGVTDTQY
TRBJ2-7	13	TRBV29-1	SVEEWGRSSYEQY
TRBJ2-3	12	TRBV27	ASSLVRGRDTQY
TRBJ1-1	11	TRBV20-1	SAGRGRETEAF
TRBJ1-2	13	TRBV4-2	PSSQGTGGLSGYT
TRBJ1-5	10	TRBV12-3/TRBV12-4	ASTPGGEPQH
TRBJ1-1	12	TRBV12-3/TRBV12-4	ASSLRGSGTEAF
TRBJ1-2	11	TRBV12-3/TRBV12-4	ASSFGRNYGYT
TRBJ2-5	15	TRBV7-9	ASSLVRMGGSQETQY
TRBJ2-5	12	TRBV20-1	SASTGGPRGTQY